These T cell receptor beta chains were read from a single sample in a study of blood T cell repertoires in COVID-19. Here immunoSEQ multiplex PCR was the method, and the copy in TCRdb shows in-frame clones only, minus some. The table includes roughly 190,000 clones, around four fifths detected once. Specimen: peripheral blood. All receptors derive from a woman aged 70-85 years with COVID-19, enrolled during active disease. Both conserved end residues are part of each CDR3. D genes are given only for firm matches. Size is omitted from some rows. Given values are once, few, many or a class for expanded clones.

D gene	clone size	V gene	J gene	CDR3 DNA	CDR3 protein
NA	NA	TRBV3-1/TRBV3-2	TRBJ2-5	TGTGCCAGCAGAGCCCAAGAGACCCAGTACTTC	CASRAQETQYF
TRBD2	NA	TRBV7-9	TRBJ2-1	TGTGCCAGCAGCTCGACTAGCGGGAGGTCGAGCTCCTACAATGAGCAGTTCTTC	CASSSTSGRSSSYNEQFF
NA	once	TRBV2	TRBJ2-3	TGTGCCAGCAGTGAAGCGCGGGTCGGAGATACGCAGTATTTT	CASSEARVGDTQYF
TRBD2	NA	TRBV7-9	TRBJ2-1	TGTGCCAGCAGCACCTATAGCGGGGGGAATGAGCAGTTCTTC	CASSTYSGGNEQFF
NA	once	TRBV28	TRBJ1-2	TGTGCCAGCAGTGCAGGGTCTGAGGATGGCTACACCTTC	CASSAGSEDGYTF
TRBD2	NA	TRBV11-2	TRBJ2-3	TGTGCCACCCTAGCGGGGCCCTTCACAGATACGCAGTATTTT	CATLAGPFTDTQYF
TRBD2	once	TRBV28	TRBJ2-1	TGTGCCAGCAGTTCAGCGGGAGCCCTATACAATGAGCAGTTCTTC	CASSSAGALYNEQFF
NA	NA	TRBV5-4	TRBJ1-1	TGTGCCAGCAGCCGCGAGTTGAACACTGAAGCTTTCTTT	CASSRELNTEAFF
TRBD1	NA	TRBV9	TRBJ1-3	TGTGCCAGCAGCAGAGGGGGCTTCTCTGGAAACACCATATATTTT	CASSRGGFSGNTIYF
NA	NA	TRBV19	TRBJ1-5	TGTGCCAGTAAAGTGCGGGACGACCAGCCCCAGCATTTT	CASKVRDDQPQHF
TRBD1	NA	TRBV7-8	TRBJ2-1	TGTGCCAGCAGCTTAAAGTTGCGACAGGGTACCTACAATGAGCAGTTCTTC	CASSLKLRQGTYNEQFF
NA	NA	TRBV14	TRBJ2-7	TGTGCCAGCAGCCACCGGGGTCACGGCTACGAGCAGTACTTC	CASSHRGHGYEQYF
NA	NA	TRBV5-1	TRBJ2-3	TGCGCCAGCAGCTTGTCCAGGGCGGTAGATACGCAGTATTTT	CASSLSRAVDTQYF
NA	few	TRBV5-4	TRBJ1-4	TGTGCCAGCAGCTTGACAGGGAGGGAGGAAAAACTGTTTTTT	CASSLTGREEKLFF
NA	NA	TRBV28	TRBJ1-2	TGTGCCAGCAGTTTATACGTCCGGGACAATAGGTATGGCTACACCTTC	CASSLYVRDNRYGYTF
NA	once	TRBV18	TRBJ2-7	TGTGCCAGCTCAACCCGGGTCCAATCCTACGAGCAGTACTTC	CASSTRVQSYEQYF
TRBD2	NA	TRBV3-1/TRBV3-2	TRBJ2-1	TGTGCCAGCAGCCAAGAGGGCAGGAGGGGACTAGCTCTCTTC	CASSQEGRRGLALF
TRBD1	NA	TRBV19	TRBJ2-1	TGTGCCACCTCACAGGGGGCGAGAGGATCCGATGAGCAGTTCTTC	CATSQGARGSDEQFF
NA	NA	TRBV5-1	TRBJ1-1	TGCGCCAGCCAGCTTATAGAGGGCAACACTGAAGCTTTCTTT	CASQLIEGNTEAFF
TRBD1	NA	TRBV7-2	TRBJ1-5	TGTGCCAGCAGCCAAGGGACAGGGGCCCGCAATCAGCCCCAGCATTTT	CASSQGTGARNQPQHF
NA	NA	TRBV19	TRBJ2-1	TGTGCCAGTAGTAGAGTCTACAATGAGCAGTTCTTC	CASSRVYNEQFF
NA	NA	TRBV5-1	TRBJ2-6	TGCGCCAGCACTACCGGCTGGACGGGGATTAGAAGGGCCAACGTCCTGACTTTC	CASTTGWTGIRRANVLTF
NA	NA	TRBV4-1	TRBJ1-5	TGCGCCAGCAGCCAAGACCCGACAGGTTATCAGCCCCAGCATTTT	CASSQDPTGYQPQHF
NA	NA	TRBV6-5	TRBJ2-2	TGTGCCAGCAGCGTTACCGGGGAGCTGTTTTTT	CASSVTGELFF
NA	NA	TRBV3-1/TRBV3-2	TRBJ1-1	TGTGCCAGCAGCCCCAGGGGCACTGAAGCTTTCTTT	CASSPRGTEAFF
NA	few	TRBV27	TRBJ2-1	TGTGCCAGCAGCCCAATCCCGGGAAACAATGAGCAGTTCTTC	CASSPIPGNNEQFF
NA	NA	TRBV15	TRBJ2-1	TGTGCCACCAGCAGAGACGGGGGATCCTACAATGAGCAGTTCTTC	CATSRDGGSYNEQFF
NA	NA	TRBV29-1	TRBJ1-2	TGCAGCGCAGGACAGTCGAACCGTGGCTACACCTTC	CSAGQSNRGYTF
TRBD1	NA	TRBV6-5	TRBJ2-1	TGTGCCAGCAGCAAGACAGGGAAGACCTACAATGAGCAGTTCTTC	CASSKTGKTYNEQFF
NA	NA	TRBV2	TRBJ1-2	TGTGCCAGCAGTGAAGGGCTTTTCACCGGGGGCTACACCTTC	CASSEGLFTGGYTF
TRBD1	NA	TRBV27	TRBJ1-2	TGTGCCAGCAGTTTGGACAGGGGGCTGCGAGGCTACACCTTC	CASSLDRGLRGYTF
NA	NA	TRBV19	TRBJ2-5	TGTGCCAGTAGTTCCTCGACCCGCGGAGAGACCCAGTACTTC	CASSSSTRGETQYF
NA	NA	TRBV6-1	TRBJ1-5	TGTGCCAGCAGTGAAGGCCCCGCTGCGGATCAGCCCCAGCATTTT	CASSEGPAADQPQHF
NA	once	TRBV6-6	TRBJ2-5	TGTGCCAGCAGTTACTCAGGGGGACGGGAGACCCAGTACTTC	CASSYSGGRETQYF
TRBD2	NA	TRBV9	TRBJ2-1	TGTGCCAGCAGCGCCTCTAGCGGGGGGGCTGGTGAGCAGTTCTTC	CASSASSGGAGEQFF
NA	NA	TRBV18	TRBJ1-5	TGTGCCAGCTCACCGGAGGGCAATCAGCCCCAGCATTTT	CASSPEGNQPQHF
TRBD1	NA	TRBV11-2	TRBJ1-3	TGTGCCAGCAGCTCGACAGGGAAAGGAAACACCATATATTTT	CASSSTGKGNTIYF
NA	once	TRBV27	TRBJ2-5	TGTGCCAGCAGTTTTAGGGGGAGAGAGACCCAGTACTTC	CASSFRGRETQYF
NA	NA	TRBV9	TRBJ1-1	TGTGCCAGCAGCGTCGGCGGGTCCGATCTTTGGAACACTGAAGCTTTCTTT	CASSVGGSDLWNTEAFF
NA	NA	TRBV11-2	TRBJ2-1	TGTGCCAGCAGCTCACCTACGCATGAGCAGTTCTTC	CASSSPTHEQFF
TRBD1	NA	TRBV30	TRBJ1-1	TGTGCCTGGAGATCGACAGGGAATAGGTACACTGAAGCTTTCTTT	CAWRSTGNRYTEAFF